This TCR beta chain was captured in a study of STAT5B mutations in CD4+ large granular lymphocyte leukemia. Study observations and caveats: TRBV06-family usage was enriched in top patient clones (8/27) versus controls (2/35).

The CDR3 has 15 amino acids. The germline gives CDR1 KGHSH, CDR2 LQKENI. The V segment lost 3 bases and the J segment 4 bases; nucleotides outside the gene matches: 8. Sequencing was at survey level. Method: immunoSEQ multiplex PCR; TCRdb's copy keeps in-frame clones and lacks some. The table has fewer than 45,000 clones, 75% to 85% seen once. As for this clone: Antigen unknown.

The clonotype was recovered from a human donor in good health. The sample consisted of CD4+ T cells from blood buffy coats. The rearrangement joins TRBV18 to TRBJ2-7; 8 positions match TRBD2. DNA for the CDR3: TGTGCCAGCTCACCTCCGGGACTAGATACATACGAGCAGTACTTC. Residues: CASSPPGLDTYEQYF.